These 20 T cell receptor beta chains came from one sample sequenced in a study of blood T cell repertoires in COVID-19. Assay used: immunoSEQ multiplex PCR; TCRdb lists only in-frame clones, some missing. Of 150,000 or so clones in the sample, approximately 90% were seen once. Sequencing was done on a sample of peripheral blood. The receptor set was obtained from a woman between 65 and 79 years old with acute or convalescent COVID-19.

The chain combines TRBV9 with TRBJ2-2; weak D call: TRBD2 (6 bases). Trimming shortened V by 0 bases and J by 5 bases, and 14 bases separated the two germline ends. This CDR3 has 16 residues. The germline V gene encodes CDR1 SGDLS and CDR2 YYNGEE. CDR3 in DNA: TGTGCCAGCAGCGTAGCCCCGAGTGGGGGGACCGGGGAGCTGTTTTTT. This translates into CASSVAPSGGTGELFF. Combining the CDR3 with reference TRBV9 and TRBJ2-2 gives the whole variable domain DSGVTQTPKHLITATGQRVTLRCSPRSGDLSVYWYQQSLDQGLQFLIQYYNGEERAKGNILERFSAQQFPDLHSELNLSSLELGDSALYFCASSVAPSGGTGELFFGEGSRLTVL.

This chain links TRBV7-2 with TRBJ1-2; D is unclear. Per the germline V gene, CDR1 is SGHTA and CDR2 is FQGNSA. This CDR3 region has 12 residues. Trimming left V 2 bases short and J 2 bases short, with 3 bases between. CDR3: CASSLSNYGYTF. The CDR3 DNA follows: TGTGCCAGCAGCTTAAGCAACTATGGCTACACCTTC.

V usage is TRBV12-5 and J usage is TRBJ2-1; D uncertain. The germline CDR1 and CDR2 sequences are LGHNT and FRNRAP. V was cut by 1 base and J by 9 bases, with 4 bases left in between. The CDR3 contains 11 residues. The CDR3 DNA follows: TGTGCTAGTGGTTTGGCCTCTGAGCAGTTCTTC. It specifies CASGLASEQFF. Using reference TRBV12-5 and TRBJ2-1 for the parts outside the CDR3, the full variable domain is DARVTQTPRHKVTEMGQEVTMRCQPILGHNTVFWYRQTMMQGLELLAYFRNRAPLDDSGMPKDRFSAEMPDATLATLKIQPSEPRDSAVYFCASGLASEQFFGPGTRLTVL.

The chain couples TRBV18 to TRBJ2-7, with D possibly being TRBD1 (6 bases). V gave up 2 bases and J gave up 4 bases, with 9 bases separating them. The CDR3 extends over 13 amino acids. Per the germline V gene, CDR1 is KGHSH and CDR2 is LQKENI. The CDR3 sequence: CASSPIGQYEQYF. CDR3 nucleotide sequence: TGTGCCAGCTCACCAATCGGACAGTACGAGCAGTACTTC.

The genes are TRBV7-2 and TRBJ2-5; tentatively, D is TRBD2 (6 bases). The CDR3 extends over 16 amino acids. The germline CDR1 and CDR2 sequences are SGHTA and FQGNSA. The V gene lost 5 bases and the J gene lost 4 bases, with 20 bases spanning the gap. In DNA, the CDR3 is TGTGCCAGCAGCCGGGACCCACCCGGAGGGCCAGAGACCCAGTACTTC. Protein: CASSRDPPGGPETQYF.

The rearrangement joins TRBV21-1 to TRBJ2-7; TRBD1, the table's D call, lacks a check against the DNA. TRBV21-1 is a known pseudogene. This CDR3 spans 16 amino acids. The CDR3 region is CASSPSPRVGSYEQYF. The CDR3 region has the DNA TGTGCCAGCAGCCCCTCCCCCAGGGTAGGCTCCTACGAGCAGTACTTC.

The chain carries TRBV18 and TRBJ1-1, with a tentative D call TRBD1 (6 bases). V was shortened by 1 base and J by 2 bases, with 11 bases between the two germline ends. This CDR3 contains 15 residues. Germline lookup yields CDR1 KGHSH and CDR2 LQKENI. CDR3 sequence (DNA): TGTGCCAGCTCACCACTACAGGGTCCAAACACTGAAGCTTTCTTT. Its protein product is CASSPLQGPNTEAFF.

CDR3: CASSQGQMGTQYF. The CDR3 bases are TGTGCCAGCAGCCAGGGACAGATGGGGACCCAGTACTTC. V is TRBV11-2 and J is TRBJ2-5; 7 nucleotides align to TRBD1. With 5 bases clipped from V and 7 bases from J, the junction kept 7 bases outside the gene matches. The CDR3 has 13 amino acids. Germline assignment: CDR1 SGHAT and CDR2 FQNNGV.

The rearrangement joins TRBV9 to TRBJ2-2; tentatively, D is TRBD1 (5 bases). V was cut by 1 base and J by 4 bases, with 11 bases left in between. Per germline, CDR1 SGDLS and CDR2 YYNGEE. This CDR3 is built from 15 residues. This CDR3 is CASSVSGFSTGELFF. CDR3 coding DNA: TGTGCCAGCAGCGTATCAGGGTTTAGCACCGGGGAGCTGTTTTTT.

The V gene is TRBV7-9, the J gene TRBJ1-2; a weak D match, TRBD1 (6 bases). The CDR3 is 13 residues long. The germline V gene has CDR1 SEHNR and CDR2 FQNEAQ (reference sequence). V was pared by 2 bases and J by 5 bases, with 9 bases between. In nucleotides, the CDR3 is TGTGCCAGCAGCTTAACAGGGATGTATGGCTACACCTTC. Amino acids: CASSLTGMYGYTF. Full variable domain (remainder filled in from reference TRBV7-9 and TRBJ1-2): DTGVSQNPRHKITKRGQNVTFRCDPISEHNRLYWYRQTLGQGPEFLTYFQNEAQLEKSRLLSDRFSAERPKGSFSTLEIQRTEQGDSAMYLCASSLTGMYGYTFGSGTRLTVV.

This clone appeared a few times. The chain is built from TRBV2 and TRBJ1-1, with TRBD1 matching 8 bases. CDR1 is SNHLY, CDR2 FYNNEI, per germline. The CDR3 consists of 13 residues. V was clipped by 5 bases and J by 7 bases; unmatched bases: 6. CDR3 coding DNA: TGTGCCAGCAGTAGACAGGGGCTGGGTGAAGCTTTCTTT. Translating gives CASSRQGLGEAFF.

This clone has only one observation. V and J are TRBV18 and TRBJ1-2; a possible D gene is TRBD1 (6 bases). The CDR3 has 12 amino acids. Looked up from germline, CDR1 is KGHSH and CDR2 is LQKENI. V lost 6 bases to trimming and J lost 5 bases, with 10 bases between them. The CDR3 nucleotides read TGTGCCAGCTCGGTAGGGGGTTATGGCTACACCTTC. Amino acids: CASSVGGYGYTF.

The genes are TRBV6-5 and TRBJ2-1, with 13 bases matching TRBD2. The germline gives CDR1 MNHEY, CDR2 SVGAGI. This CDR3 has 16 residues. The V and J ends lost 1 base and 9 bases, in that order; junction bases with no gene match: 6. The DNA for the CDR3 is TGTGCCAGCAGTTACTTGGGGACTAGCGGGGTTACTGAGCAGTTCTTC. Amino acid sequence: CASSYLGTSGVTEQFF.

This clone was counted only a few times. The CDR3 region is CASSAGQLLSGNTIYF. CDR3 in DNA: TGCGCCAGCAGCGCCGGACAGCTTCTCTCAGGAAACACCATATATTTT. The chain couples TRBV5-1 to TRBJ1-3; a possible D gene is TRBD1 (6 bases). The CDR3 contains 16 residues. Trimming took off 4 bases at V and 4 bases at J, with 18 bases between the two ends. CDR1 SGHRS and CDR2 YFSETQ come from the germline V gene.

In this sample, this clone turned up once. J is TRBJ1-2 and V is TRBV19; the match to TRBD1 covers 8 bases. The CDR3 loop spans 15 amino acids. CDR1 LNHDA and CDR2 SQIVND come from the germline V gene (reference sequence). Trimming took 4 bases from V and 7 from J; bases not matched to a gene: 11. This chain's CDR3 is CASSRNSGGAPGYTF. CDR3 nucleotides: TGTGCCAGTAGTAGGAACTCAGGGGGCGCGCCTGGCTACACCTTC.

The rearrangement uses TRBV4-3 and TRBJ2-7, with D unresolved. Trimming took 0 bases from V and 6 from J, leaving 9 bases between them. The CDR3 runs to 13 residues. Germline loops: CDR1 LGHNA, CDR2 YSLEER. CDR3: CASSQDDRSEQYF. The CDR3 nucleotides are TGCGCCAGCAGCCAAGACGATCGCAGCGAGCAGTACTTC.

This chain connects TRBV4-2 to TRBJ2-6, with 12 bases identical to TRBD1. The CDR3 totals 17 residues. Germline V lookup: CDR1 LGHNA, CDR2 YNFKEQ. The V gene end was trimmed by 4 bases and the J gene end by 3 bases; junction bases not matched to a gene: 4. The CDR3 sequence is CASSRDRGLGGANVLTF. The CDR3 bases are TGTGCCAGCAGCCGGGACAGGGGGCTCGGTGGGGCCAACGTCCTGACTTTC.

This chain joins TRBV19 and TRBJ2-2, with 8 nucleotides matching TRBD1. Germline CDR1 is LNHDA and CDR2 is SQIVND (reference sequence). V was clipped by 7 bases and J by 7 bases; unmatched bases: 11. The CDR3 runs 15 residues. CDR3 bases: TGTGCCAGTACCCCCTCGGACAGGGTGGGCGGGGAGCTGTTTTTT. As protein: CASTPSDRVGGELFF.

The chain employs TRBV7-9 and TRBJ2-3, with a tentative D call TRBD2 (6 bases). Trimming stripped 5 bases from V and 2 bases from J, with 17 bases between. Germline CDR1 and CDR2: SEHNR and FQNEAQ (reference sequence). CDR3 size: 16 residues. In nucleotides, the CDR3 is TGTGCCAGCAGCCCGGGACTTTTTTCCCCCACAGATACGCAGTATTTT. It specifies CASSPGLFSPTDTQYF.

The chain joins TRBV7-9 to TRBJ2-4, with TRBD2 as a possible D gene (5 bases). Looked up from germline, CDR1 is SEHNR and CDR2 is FQNEAQ (reference sequence). CDR3 size: 15 residues. V was cut by 1 base and J by 0 bases, with 7 bases left in between. CDR3 in DNA: TGTGCCAGCAGCTTAGGAGGGTTAGCCAAAAACATTCAGTACTTC. It codes for CASSLGGLAKNIQYF.